The 10 T cell receptor beta chains presented below share a single source sample, sequenced in a study of blood T cell repertoires in COVID-19. Profiling relied on immunoSEQ multiplex PCR, and the TCRdb table lists in-frame clones only, not all of them. This table holds about 290,000 clones, over 80% found once. Sequenced material: peripheral blood. The receptors were sampled from a woman aged 50 to 60 with active or convalescent COVID-19.

This chain connects TRBV19 to TRBJ1-6, with 7 bases fitting TRBD1. The V segment lost 5 bases and the J segment 10 bases; nucleotides outside the gene matches: 8. Germline CDR1 reads LNHDA; CDR2 reads SQIVND (reference sequence). This CDR3 comprises 14 residues. The CDR3, as DNA: TGTGCCAGTAGTCTCCGGGACAGCAACTCACCCCTCCACTTT. Translating gives CASSLRDSNSPLHF. Together with reference TRBV19 and TRBJ1-6, the CDR3 gives the full variable domain: DGGITQSPKYLFRKEGQNVTLSCEQNLNHDAMYWYRQDPGQGLRLIYYSQIVNDFQKGDIAEGYSVSREKKESFPLTVTSAQKNPTAFYLCASSLRDSNSPLHFGNGTRLTVT.

This chain connects TRBV19 to TRBJ1-1, with 9 bases matching TRBD1. This CDR3 is built from 16 residues. After removal of 3 bases from V and 0 bases from J, the junction contained 5 bases not matched to a gene. Germline V gene sequence: CDR1 LNHDA, CDR2 SQIVND (reference sequence). The CDR3 region has the DNA TGTGCCAGTAGTATCCCGGACAGGGGTATGAACACTGAAGCTTTCTTT. It translates to CASSIPDRGMNTEAFF.

This chain joins TRBV21-1 and TRBJ1-5; the table gives TRBD1 as D, unverified against the DNA. TRBV21-1 is a pseudogene locus. This CDR3 region has 16 residues. CDR3 bases: TGTGCCAGCAGCGTGGGGGACAGGGCTAGCAATCAGCCCCAGCATTTT. It encodes CASSVGDRASNQPQHF.

The chain couples TRBV5-1 to TRBJ1-4; 8 bases map to TRBD1. CDR1 and CDR2 (germline): SGHRS, YFSETQ. V shed 1 base, J shed 5 bases, and the junction held 7 bases outside the gene matches. The CDR3 has 16 amino acids. The CDR3 region is CASSLIQGAVNEKLFF. The CDR3 coding sequence is TGCGCCAGCAGCTTGATCCAGGGGGCCGTCAATGAAAAACTGTTTTTT.

V is TRBV6-2 or TRBV6-3 and J is TRBJ1-1; 9 positions agree with TRBD1. V lost 1 base and J lost 6; bases outside the gene matches: 12. This CDR3 comprises 17 residues. Germline CDR1 reads MNHEY; CDR2 reads SVGEGT. CDR3 loop: CASSYWSGQGPGSEAFF. CDR3 in DNA: TGTGCCAGCAGTTACTGGTCGGGACAGGGACCAGGTTCTGAAGCTTTCTTT.

CDR3 nucleotides: TGTGCCAGCAGCTTGATCAGTAGGGGTGCCACTGAAGCTTTCTTT. Its protein product is CASSLISRGATEAFF. V and J are TRBV28 and TRBJ1-1; a possible D gene is TRBD1 (5 bases). Trimming took off 6 bases at V and 4 bases at J, with 18 bases between the two ends. CDR3 length: 15 residues. Per the germline V gene, CDR1 is MDHEN and CDR2 is SYDVKM.

This sequence joins TRBV27 and TRBJ2-3; TRBD2 aligns across 8 bases. This CDR3 has 15 amino acids. From germline, CDR1 is MNHEY and CDR2 SMNVEV (reference sequence). The junction had 4 bases not matched to a gene; V was cut back by 0 bases and J by 5 bases. DNA of the CDR3: TGTGCCAGCAGTTTATCCACCGGGGGGGGAGATACGCAGTATTTT. It encodes CASSLSTGGGDTQYF.

The chain uses TRBV7-2 and TRBJ2-2; a weak D match, TRBD2 (6 bases). Between the trimmed V and J ends, which lost 1 base and 0 bases, there was a span of 9 bases. The CDR3 has 16 residues. The germline CDR1 and CDR2 sequences are SGHTA and FQGNSA. In DNA, the CDR3 is TGTGCCAGCAGCTTAGTGGGGACTCCGAACACCGGGGAGCTGTTTTTT. This encodes CASSLVGTPNTGELFF. The full variable domain, with the rest looked up from reference TRBV7-2 and TRBJ2-2, is GAGVSQSPSNKVTEKGKDVELRCDPISGHTALYWYRQSLGQGLEFLIYFQGNSAPDKSGLPSDRFSAERTGGSVSTLTIQRTQQEDSAVYLCASSLVGTPNTGELFFGEGSRLTVL.

V and J are TRBV29-1 and TRBJ1-1; 7 nucleotides agree with TRBD1. V trimming: 7 bases; J trimming: 1 base; junction bases outside the gene matches: 9. The CDR3 spans 14 residues. Germline V CDR1 and CDR2: SQVTM, ANQGSEA. The CDR3 bases are TGCAGCGCTCCAATTACAGGGGCGAACACTGAAGCTTTCTTT. The encoded protein is CSAPITGANTEAFF.

Remarks on this clone: This sample includes further DNA sequences coding for the same CDR3. This CDR3 reads CASSPGQGNTGELFF. In DNA form, the CDR3 reads TGCGCCAGCAGCCCAGGACAGGGGAACACCGGGGAGCTGTTTTTT. The V and J genes are TRBV5-1 and TRBJ2-2; TRBD1 matches 8 bases. CDR3 length equals 15 residues. Germline V gene lookup returns CDR1 SGHRS and CDR2 YFSETQ. Trimming cost V 4 bases and J 1 base; bases outside gene matches: 3.